The rows below give T cell receptor beta chains drawn from one sample of a study of blood T cell repertoires in COVID-19. The data were produced by immunoSEQ multiplex PCR, yet TCRdb's version contains in-frame clones alone and is incomplete. The data show 150,000 to 200,000 clones, 70% to 90% seen once. The sample was peripheral blood. The receptors were gathered from a man aged 35-49 years with active or convalescent COVID-19. Both conserved end residues are part of each CDR3. A D gene is named only where the DNA matches it firmly. Not every row has a clone size; where given, it reads once, few, many or a size class.

TRBJ1-1 | . | TRBV5-4 | . | TGTGCCAGCAGCAGAGGGACTAAAATGAACACTGAAGCTTTCTTT | CASSRGTKMNTEAFF
TRBJ2-2 | . | TRBV6-2/TRBV6-3 | . | TGTGCCAGCAGTTACAGGTCCAGCGCGAACACCGGGGAGCTGTTTTTT | CASSYRSSANTGELFF
TRBJ1-1 | TRBD1 | TRBV18 | . | TGTGCCAGCTCACCACCGACAGGGCGCACTGAAGCTTTCTTT | CASSPPTGRTEAFF
TRBJ2-1 | TRBD1 | TRBV20-1 | many | TGCAGTGCTAGTCTACAGGGGGCCCCCTACAATGAGCAGTTCTTC | CSASLQGAPYNEQFF
TRBJ1-6 | TRBD1 | TRBV2 | . | TGTGCCAGCAGCGGGGGGACAGGCATTACACCCCTCCACTTT | CASSGGTGITPLHF
TRBJ1-3 | TRBD1 | TRBV28 | . | TGTGCCAGCAGTTTAGTCACAGGGGGGACTGGAAACACCATATATTTT | CASSLVTGGTGNTIYF
TRBJ1-6 | . | TRBV18 | few | TGTGCCAGCTCACCTGATGGTGGCAGGAACAATTCACCCCTCCACTTT | CASSPDGGRNNSPLHF
TRBJ1-1 | . | TRBV12-3/TRBV12-4 | . | TGTGCCAGCAGTTTATTCGGGGGGGCAGCTTTCTTT | CASSLFGGAAFF
TRBJ1-3 | . | TRBV11-3 | . | TGTGCCAGCAGTATGGACAGCCGAAGCTCTGGAAACACCATATATTTT | CASSMDSRSSGNTIYF
TRBJ1-4 | . | TRBV5-1 | few | TGCGCCAGCAGAAGGGGTACTAATGAAAAACTGTTTTTT | CASRRGTNEKLFF
TRBJ2-2 | . | TRBV5-4 | . | TGTGCCAGCAGCTTGGCTGGACAGAACACCGGGGAGCTGTTTTTT | CASSLAGQNTGELFF
TRBJ1-2 | TRBD1 | TRBV18 | once | TGTGCCAGCTCACTCGACTCGACAGGGGCGCCGAGCTATGGCTACACCTTC | CASSLDSTGAPSYGYTF
TRBJ2-3 | TRBD2 | TRBV6-1 | once | TGTGCCAGCAGTGAAGTCGGCGGGAGGGCTACAGATACGCAGTATTTT | CASSEVGGRATDTQYF
TRBJ1-4 | TRBD1 | TRBV30 | . | TGTGCCTGGATTCAACAGGGGGCGAGGGAAAAACTGTTTTTT | CAWIQQGAREKLFF
TRBJ1-3 | . | TRBV5-1 | . | TGCGCCAGCAGCTTGGAGGCTAGCTCTGGAAACACCATATATTTT | CASSLEASSGNTIYF
TRBJ2-7 | TRBD2 | TRBV3-1/TRBV3-2 | . | TGTGCCAGCAGCCAAGGTGGCGGGAGCGGCGAGCAGTACTTC | CASSQGGGSGEQYF
TRBJ2-7 | . | TRBV6-2/TRBV6-3 | . | TGTGCCAGCAGTTGGAGCGAAGGCAACGAGCAGTACTTC | CASSWSEGNEQYF
TRBJ2-4 | TRBD1 | TRBV18 | . | TGTGCCAGCTCACCGTCTGTGACAGGGAAAAACATTCAGTACTTC | CASSPSVTGKNIQYF
TRBJ2-2 | TRBD2 | TRBV27 | . | TGTGCCAGCAGTTTTTACGGACTAGCGGGGCGCACCGGGGAGCTGTTTTTT | CASSFYGLAGRTGELFF
TRBJ1-4 | . | TRBV25-1 | . | TGTGCCAGCAGCGAGTGGGGGCCTAATGAAAAACTGTTTTTT | CASSEWGPNEKLFF
TRBJ1-2 | TRBD1 | TRBV18 | . | TGTGCCAGCTCACCGGTACAGCAGGGACAGTCTGATGGCTACACCTTC | CASSPVQQGQSDGYTF
TRBJ1-6 | . | TRBV14 | . | TGTGCCAGCAGCCAAGCGGGGGTGAGGAGGGTAGGATCACCCCTCCACTTT | CASSQAGVRRVGSPLHF
TRBJ1-4 | . | TRBV20-1 | . | TGCAGTGCTACATTACTCGAAAAACTGTTTTTT | CSATLLEKLFF
TRBJ1-4 | . | TRBV6-6 | . | TGTGCCAGCAGCCTTACAGGGAGGGAAACTAATGAAAAACTGTTTTTT | CASSLTGRETNEKLFF
TRBJ2-5 | TRBD1 | TRBV2 | . | TGTGCCAGCAGTGCTAGGGGGACAGAACAAGAGACCCAGTACTTC | CASSARGTEQETQYF
TRBJ2-7 | . | TRBV28 | . | TGTGCCAGCAGCTGGACAGTTAGCTCCTACGAGCAGTACTTC | CASSWTVSSYEQYF
TRBJ1-5 | TRBD1 | TRBV27 | once | TGTGCCAGCAGACAGGGGGGCAATCAGCCCCAGCATTTT | CASRQGGNQPQHF
TRBJ1-5 | TRBD1 | TRBV7-8 | . | TGTGCCAGCAGCCCTCTCGGCGGACAGGGTAGACAGCAGCCCCAGCATTTT | CASSPLGGQGRQQPQHF
TRBJ1-1 | . | TRBV19 | . | TGTGCCAGTGGACGGGGAAGGAAGGGAACTGAAGCTTTCTTT | CASGRGRKGTEAFF
TRBJ2-6 | TRBD1 | TRBV5-6 | . | TGTGCCAGCAGCTTCGGGACAGGGACTGGGGCCAACGTCCTGACTTTC | CASSFGTGTGANVLTF
TRBJ1-2 | . | TRBV2 | . | TGTGCCAGCGTTGTTTTGGGCGACTATGGCTACACCTTC | CASVVLGDYGYTF
TRBJ2-7 | . | TRBV7-6 | . | TGTGCCAGCAGCTTAGCCCGACTGGGGGCGCCCGGCGGGGAGCAGTACTTC | CASSLARLGAPGGEQYF
TRBJ1-2 | . | TRBV29-1 | . | TGCAGCGTTGAAAGGCAGGGGATCGACTATGGCTACACCTTC | CSVERQGIDYGYTF
TRBJ1-3 | TRBD1 | TRBV5-1 | few | TGCGCCAGCAGCAGCCGGGACAGCTCGGGGGGAAACACCATATATTTT | CASSSRDSSGGNTIYF
TRBJ1-2 | TRBD1 | TRBV25-1 | . | TGTGCCAGCAGTCCATCCGGGACAGCTAACTATGGCTACACCTTC | CASSPSGTANYGYTF
TRBJ1-1 | . | TRBV5-1 | . | TGCGCCAGCAGCTTGGAACTTCTATCTACCCGCACTGAAGCTTTCTTT | CASSLELLSTRTEAFF
TRBJ2-3 | . | TRBV19 | once | TGTGCCAGTAGTAATACAGGGAAATTTCTTGGAGATACGCAGTATTTT | CASSNTGKFLGDTQYF
TRBJ1-1 | . | TRBV7-9 | . | TGTGCCAGCAATCCAATTGCGGGGAACACTGAAGCTTTCTTT | CASNPIAGNTEAFF
TRBJ1-1 | TRBD1 | TRBV5-4 | . | TGTGCCAGCAGCCCCGGGACAGGGTCGGGGAACACTGAAGCTTTCTTT | CASSPGTGSGNTEAFF
TRBJ2-7 | . | TRBV19 | . | TGTGCCAGTAGTCCTGTAGCGGACTCCTACGAGCAGTACTTC | CASSPVADSYEQYF
TRBJ2-2 | . | TRBV11-2 | . | TGTGCCAGCAGCTTAGGCAGGGCGAACGGGGAGCTGTTTTTT | CASSLGRANGELFF
TRBJ2-3 | TRBD2 | TRBV10-3 | once | TGTGCCATCAGCTCTTTGGGACTAGCGGGAGAGGGAGATACGCAGTATTTT | CAISSLGLAGEGDTQYF
TRBJ1-4 | TRBD1 | TRBV2 | . | TGTGCCAGCAGCGGGACAGGGGGAGGTGAAAAACTGTTTTTT | CASSGTGGGEKLFF
TRBJ2-3 | . | TRBV24-1 | . | TGTGCCACCAGTGATTTTGAGACAGTTGGCACAGATACGCAGTATTTT | CATSDFETVGTDTQYF
TRBJ2-7 | . | TRBV19 | . | TGTGCCAGTAGTATCTCTGCAGGTTCCTACGAGCAGTACTTC | CASSISAGSYEQYF
TRBJ1-5 | TRBD1 | TRBV28 | few | TGTGCCAGCAGTTTAATCCAAGGGACAGGGTGGAATCAGCCCCAGCATTTT | CASSLIQGTGWNQPQHF
TRBJ1-2 | . | TRBV5-5 | . | TGTGCCAGCAGCCCGGACAGAAACTATGGCTACACCTTC | CASSPDRNYGYTF
TRBJ2-3 | TRBD1 | TRBV11-3 | . | TGTGCCAGCAGCTCGACAGGGATTGATACGCAGTATTTT | CASSSTGIDTQYF
TRBJ2-2 | TRBD1 | TRBV2 | . | TGTGCCAGCAGTGTTAACAGGGGGACCGGGGAGCTGTTTTTT | CASSVNRGTGELFF
TRBJ1-1 | . | TRBV28 | . | TGTGCCAGCAGTTTACCAAACTCCGGACAGACGGAAGCTTTCTTT | CASSLPNSGQTEAFF
TRBJ2-7 | TRBD1 | TRBV5-5 | . | TGTGCCAGCAGCTTGGCGGGACAGGGGCTCTACTACGAGCAGTACTTC | CASSLAGQGLYYEQYF